A single sample gave rise to the 8 T cell receptor beta chains below, sequenced in a study of OX40 agonist ivuxolimab in advanced cancers. Some clones are missing from TCRdb's copy, which holds only in-frame ones; the method was immunoSEQ multiplex PCR. The sample yields roughly 70,000 clones, 70% to 90% seen once. The sequenced sample was CD4+ or CD8+ T cells sorted from blood, obtained in a trial of the OX40 agonist ivuxolimab. These TCRs come from an adult with an advanced solid tumor such as melanoma, head and neck, liver or kidney cancer.

The CDR3: CTSSQDGGLYGFNEQFF. The CDR3 bases are TGCACCAGCAGCCAAGATGGGGGACTCTACGGGTTCAATGAGCAGTTCTTC. The J gene is TRBJ2-1, the V gene TRBV1; the table gives TRBD2 as D, unverified against the DNA. TRBV1 is a listed pseudogene. CDR3 length: 17 residues.

This rearrangement joins TRBV18 to TRBJ2-2; D gene uncertain. This CDR3 spans 14 amino acids. CDR1 is KGHSH and CDR2 is LQKENI in the germline V gene. Trimming left V 6 bases short and J 2 bases short, with 10 bases between. CDR3 bases: TGTGCCAGCTCTCCCCGCCTAAACACCGGGGAGCTGTTTTTT. It codes for CASSPRLNTGELFF.

This sequence joins TRBV5-4 and TRBJ2-3; TRBD1 aligns across 7 bases. Unmatched junction bases numbered 6, after V lost 4 bases and J lost 1 base. The germline V gene has CDR1 SGHNT and CDR2 YYREEE (reference sequence). The CDR3 has 15 residues. The CDR3 sequence: CASSRKGAGTDTQYF. CDR3 coding DNA: TGTGCCAGCAGCCGAAAGGGGGCGGGCACAGATACGCAGTATTTT.

The genes are TRBV27 and TRBJ1-6; D call uncertain. CDR3 length equals 16 residues. The ends were cut back, 6 bases at V and 5 bases at J, with 17 bases in the middle. In germline, CDR1 is MNHEY, CDR2 SMNVEV (reference sequence). CDR3 protein: CASRITGLSHNSPLHF. The CDR3 region has the DNA TGTGCCAGCAGAATCACCGGGTTATCCCATAATTCACCCCTCCACTTT.

The chain carries TRBV7-9 and TRBJ2-1; 8 bases match TRBD2. The V segment lost 5 bases and the J segment 6 bases; nucleotides outside the gene matches: 9. This CDR3 is 15 amino acids long. The germline CDR1 and CDR2 sequences are SEHNR and FQNEAQ (reference sequence). The CDR3 sequence: CASSPRGGEFNEQFF. In DNA, the CDR3 is TGTGCCAGCAGCCCCCGGGGGGGGGAATTCAATGAGCAGTTCTTC.

This sequence joins TRBV28 and TRBJ1-5; D gene unclear. Per germline, CDR1 MDHEN and CDR2 SYDVKM. Between the trimmed V and J ends, which lost 0 bases and 1 base, there was a span of 4 bases. This CDR3 spans 14 amino acids. In nucleotides, the CDR3 is TGTGCCAGCAGTTTATGGGACAGCAATCAGCCCCAGCATTTT. It translates to CASSLWDSNQPQHF.

The V call is TRBV7-9, the J call TRBJ2-1; 7 positions match TRBD2. J was trimmed by 6 bases and V by 6 bases; bases with no gene match: 8. There are 14 residues in the CDR3. The germline V gene has CDR1 SEHNR and CDR2 FQNEAQ (reference sequence). The CDR3 reads CASRPPIAGNEQFF. Written as DNA, the CDR3 is TGTGCCAGCAGACCCCCGATAGCGGGCAATGAGCAGTTCTTC.

Regarding this clone: One end of the junction is discordant with germline, which a read error may explain. The CDR3 coding sequence is TGTGCCGGCAGGGGGCGCGACAATGAGCAGTTCTTC. Its protein product is CAGRGRDNEQFF. The V gene is TRBV2, the J gene TRBJ2-1; TRBD1 matches 8 bases. The CDR3 extends over 12 amino acids. From germline, CDR1 is SNHLY and CDR2 FYNNEI.